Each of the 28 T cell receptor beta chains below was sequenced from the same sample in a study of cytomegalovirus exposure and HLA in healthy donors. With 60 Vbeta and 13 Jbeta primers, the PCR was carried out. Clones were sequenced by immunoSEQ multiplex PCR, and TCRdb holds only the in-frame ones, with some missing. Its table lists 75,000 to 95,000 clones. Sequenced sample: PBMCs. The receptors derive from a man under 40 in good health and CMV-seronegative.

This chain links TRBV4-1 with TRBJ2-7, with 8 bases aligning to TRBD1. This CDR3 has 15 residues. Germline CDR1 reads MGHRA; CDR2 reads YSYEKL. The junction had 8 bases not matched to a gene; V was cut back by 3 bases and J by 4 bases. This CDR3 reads CASSHTPGGVYEQYF. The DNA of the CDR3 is TGCGCCAGCAGCCATACGCCAGGGGGCGTTTACGAGCAGTACTTC.

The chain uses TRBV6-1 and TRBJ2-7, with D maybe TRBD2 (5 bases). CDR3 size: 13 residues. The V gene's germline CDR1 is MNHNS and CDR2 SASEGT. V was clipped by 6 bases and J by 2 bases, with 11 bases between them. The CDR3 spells CASRADLTYEQYF. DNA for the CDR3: TGTGCCAGCAGAGCGGACTTAACCTACGAGCAGTACTTC.

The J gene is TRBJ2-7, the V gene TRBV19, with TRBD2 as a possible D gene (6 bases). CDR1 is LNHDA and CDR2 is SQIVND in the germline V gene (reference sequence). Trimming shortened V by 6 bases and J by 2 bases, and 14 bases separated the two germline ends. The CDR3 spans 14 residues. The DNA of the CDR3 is TGTGCCAGTAGCACCGGGACGGGGGCCTACGAGCAGTACTTC. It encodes CASSTGTGAYEQYF.

CDR3 DNA sequence: TGTGCCAGCAGCTTAGCGGGGTTCACAGATACGCAGTATTTT. Protein product: CASSLAGFTDTQYF. The rearrangement joins TRBV6-4 to TRBJ2-3, with 8 bases lining up with TRBD2. The CDR3 spans 14 residues. In germline, CDR1 is MRHNA, CDR2 SNTAGT. The V segment lost 6 bases and the J segment 2 bases; nucleotides outside the gene matches: 4.

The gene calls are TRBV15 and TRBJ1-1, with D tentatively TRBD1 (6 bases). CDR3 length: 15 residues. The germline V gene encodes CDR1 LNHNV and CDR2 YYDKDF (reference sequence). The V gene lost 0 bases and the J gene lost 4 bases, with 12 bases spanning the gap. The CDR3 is CATSRDIQGITEAFF. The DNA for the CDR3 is TGTGCCACCAGCAGAGATATCCAGGGGATCACTGAAGCTTTCTTT.

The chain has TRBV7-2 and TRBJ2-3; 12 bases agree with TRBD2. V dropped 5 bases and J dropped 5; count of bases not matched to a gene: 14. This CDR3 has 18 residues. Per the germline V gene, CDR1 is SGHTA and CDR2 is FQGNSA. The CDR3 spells CASSPGLAGPRVGDTQYF. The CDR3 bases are TGTGCCAGCAGCCCGGGACTAGCGGGCCCGAGGGTAGGAGATACGCAGTATTTT.

CDR3 DNA: TGCGCCAGCAGCAACGGACTAGCGGGAGGGTTGAGAGCTGCTACGCAGTATTTT. It yields the protein CASSNGLAGGLRAATQYF. V usage is TRBV5-1 and J usage is TRBJ2-3, with 15 bases identical to TRBD2. In germline, CDR1 is SGHRS, CDR2 YFSETQ. This CDR3 spans 18 amino acids. J gave up 8 bases and V 4 bases, and 14 bases lay outside the gene matches.

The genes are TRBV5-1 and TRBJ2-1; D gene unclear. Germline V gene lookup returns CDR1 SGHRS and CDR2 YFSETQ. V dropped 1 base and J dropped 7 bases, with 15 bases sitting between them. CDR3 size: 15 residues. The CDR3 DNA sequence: TGCGCCAGCAGCTTGTCTCGCGGTGACTGGAATGAGCAGTTCTTC. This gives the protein CASSLSRGDWNEQFF. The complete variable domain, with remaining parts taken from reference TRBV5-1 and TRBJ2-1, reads KAGVTQTPRYLIKTRGQQVTLSCSPISGHRSVSWYQQTPGQGLQFLFEYFSETQRNKGNFPGRFSGRQFSNSRSEMNVSTLELGDSALYLCASSLSRGDWNEQFFGPGTRLTVL.

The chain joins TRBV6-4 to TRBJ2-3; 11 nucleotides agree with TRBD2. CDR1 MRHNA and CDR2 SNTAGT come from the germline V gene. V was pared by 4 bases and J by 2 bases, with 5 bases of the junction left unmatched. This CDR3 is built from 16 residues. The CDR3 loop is CASSALAGGNTDTQYF. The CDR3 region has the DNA TGTGCCAGCAGTGCCCTAGCGGGGGGCAACACAGATACGCAGTATTTT.

Written as DNA, the CDR3 is TGTGCCAGCAGTGAGGTGGCTCGGGGCTATGGCTACACCTTC. This encodes CASSEVARGYGYTF. This chain connects TRBV6-1 to TRBJ1-2, with D uncertain. V was pared by 3 bases and J by 4 bases, with 12 bases between. Germline V lookup: CDR1 MNHNS, CDR2 SASEGT. The CDR3 sequence is 14 residues long.

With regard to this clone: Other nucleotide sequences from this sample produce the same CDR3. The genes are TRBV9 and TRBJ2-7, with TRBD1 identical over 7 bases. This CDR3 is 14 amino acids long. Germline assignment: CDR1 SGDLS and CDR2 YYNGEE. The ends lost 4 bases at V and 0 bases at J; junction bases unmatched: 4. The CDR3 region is CASSPRDSSYEQYF. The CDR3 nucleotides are TGTGCCAGCAGCCCACGGGACAGCTCCTACGAGCAGTACTTC.

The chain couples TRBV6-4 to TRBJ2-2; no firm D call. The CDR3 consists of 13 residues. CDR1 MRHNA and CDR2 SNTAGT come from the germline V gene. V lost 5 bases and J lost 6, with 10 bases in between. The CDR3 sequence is CASSPTEPGELFF. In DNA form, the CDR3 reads TGTGCCAGCAGTCCCACTGAGCCCGGGGAGCTGTTTTTT.

The CDR3 protein is CASSPGQGEAFF. The CDR3 DNA sequence: TGTGCCAGCAGCCCCGGACAGGGAGAAGCTTTCTTT. This chain uses TRBV7-9 with TRBJ1-1, with 8 bases fitting TRBD1. The ends lost 5 bases at V and 8 bases at J; junction bases unmatched: 4. This CDR3 has 12 residues. The germline CDR1 and CDR2 sequences are SEHNR and FQNEAQ (reference sequence).

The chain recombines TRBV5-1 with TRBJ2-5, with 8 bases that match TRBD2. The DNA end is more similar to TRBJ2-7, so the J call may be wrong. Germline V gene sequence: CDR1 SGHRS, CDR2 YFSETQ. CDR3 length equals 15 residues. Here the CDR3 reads CASSILADLGNEQYF. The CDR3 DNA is TGCGCCAGCAGCATACTAGCGGACCTTGGGAACGAGCAGTACTTC.

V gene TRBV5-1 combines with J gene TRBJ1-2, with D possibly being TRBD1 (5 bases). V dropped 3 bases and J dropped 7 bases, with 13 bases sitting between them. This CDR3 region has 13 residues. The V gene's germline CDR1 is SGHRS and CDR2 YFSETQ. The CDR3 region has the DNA TGCGCCAGCAGCTCTTACGGCGGGGGTGGCTACACCTTC. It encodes CASSSYGGGGYTF.

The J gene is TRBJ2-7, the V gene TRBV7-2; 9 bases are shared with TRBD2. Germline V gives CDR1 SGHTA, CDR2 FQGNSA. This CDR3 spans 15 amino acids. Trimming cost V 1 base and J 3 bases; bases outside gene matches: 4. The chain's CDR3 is CASSLEDSGSYEQYF. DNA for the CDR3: TGTGCCAGCAGCTTAGAAGATAGCGGGAGCTACGAGCAGTACTTC.

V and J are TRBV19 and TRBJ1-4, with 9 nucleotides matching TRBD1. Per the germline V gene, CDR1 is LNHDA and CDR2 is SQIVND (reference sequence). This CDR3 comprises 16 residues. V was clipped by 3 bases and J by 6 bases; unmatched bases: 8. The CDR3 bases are TGTGCCAGTAGTATTAATTTGCGACAGGGGGATGAAAAACTGTTTTTT. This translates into CASSINLRQGDEKLFF.

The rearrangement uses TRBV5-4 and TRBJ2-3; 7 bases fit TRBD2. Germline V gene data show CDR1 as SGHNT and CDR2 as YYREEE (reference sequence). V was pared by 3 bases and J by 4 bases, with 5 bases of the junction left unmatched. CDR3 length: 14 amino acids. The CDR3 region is CASSSQRDADTQYF. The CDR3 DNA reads TGTGCCAGCAGCTCTCAGCGGGACGCAGATACGCAGTATTTT.

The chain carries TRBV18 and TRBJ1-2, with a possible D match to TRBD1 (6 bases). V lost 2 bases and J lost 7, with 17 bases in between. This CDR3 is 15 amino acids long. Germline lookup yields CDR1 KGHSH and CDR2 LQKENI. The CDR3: CASSPFNRDQSGYTF. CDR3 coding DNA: TGTGCCAGCTCACCATTCAACAGGGACCAATCTGGCTACACCTTC.

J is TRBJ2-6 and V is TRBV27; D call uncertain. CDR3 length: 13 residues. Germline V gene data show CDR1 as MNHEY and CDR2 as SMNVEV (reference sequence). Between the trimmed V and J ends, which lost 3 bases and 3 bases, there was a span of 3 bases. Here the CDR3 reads CASSFGGANVLTF. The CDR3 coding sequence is TGTGCCAGCAGTTTCGGTGGGGCCAACGTCCTGACTTTC.

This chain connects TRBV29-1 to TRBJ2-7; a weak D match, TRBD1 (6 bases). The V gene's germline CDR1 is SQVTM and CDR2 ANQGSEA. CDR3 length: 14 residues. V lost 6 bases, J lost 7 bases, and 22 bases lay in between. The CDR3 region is CSVQPTGTDGEQYF. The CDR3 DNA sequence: TGCAGCGTCCAGCCTACAGGGACCGATGGTGAGCAGTACTTC.

The DNA for the CDR3 is TGTGCCAGCAGCCGTAACAGGGCGCTAGAGACCCAGTACTTC. Protein sequence: CASSRNRALETQYF. The gene calls are TRBV11-2 and TRBJ2-5, with a tentative D call TRBD1 (6 bases). Per the germline V gene, CDR1 is SGHAT and CDR2 is FQNNGV. The CDR3 totals 14 residues. V was clipped by 5 bases and J by 4 bases, with 14 bases between them.

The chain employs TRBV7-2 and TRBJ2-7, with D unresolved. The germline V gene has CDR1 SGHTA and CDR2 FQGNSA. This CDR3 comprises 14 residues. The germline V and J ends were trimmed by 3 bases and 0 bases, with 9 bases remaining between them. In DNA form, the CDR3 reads TGTGCCAGCAGCTTTCGTTCCAGCTCCTACGAGCAGTACTTC. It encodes CASSFRSSSYEQYF. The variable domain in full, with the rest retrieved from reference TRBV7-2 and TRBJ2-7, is GAGVSQSPSNKVTEKGKDVELRCDPISGHTALYWYRQSLGQGLEFLIYFQGNSAPDKSGLPSDRFSAERTGGSVSTLTIQRTQQEDSAVYLCASSFRSSSYEQYFGPGTRLTVT.

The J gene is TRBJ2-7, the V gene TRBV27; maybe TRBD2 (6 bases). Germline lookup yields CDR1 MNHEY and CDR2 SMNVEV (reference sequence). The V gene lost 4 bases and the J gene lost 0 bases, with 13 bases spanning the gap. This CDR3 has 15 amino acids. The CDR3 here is CASSWGLPSSYEQYF. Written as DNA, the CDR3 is TGTGCCAGCAGTTGGGGACTCCCGAGCTCCTACGAGCAGTACTTC.

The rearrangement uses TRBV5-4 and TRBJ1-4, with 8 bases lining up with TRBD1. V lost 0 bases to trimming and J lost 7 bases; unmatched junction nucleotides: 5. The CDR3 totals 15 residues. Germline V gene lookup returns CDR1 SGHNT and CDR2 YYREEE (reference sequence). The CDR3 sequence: CASSLAQGAVEKLFF. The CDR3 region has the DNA TGTGCCAGCAGCTTGGCGCAGGGGGCAGTTGAAAAACTGTTTTTT.

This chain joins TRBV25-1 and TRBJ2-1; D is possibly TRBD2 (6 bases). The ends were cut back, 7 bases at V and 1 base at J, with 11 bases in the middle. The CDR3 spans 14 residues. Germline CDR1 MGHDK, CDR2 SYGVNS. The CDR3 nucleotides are TGTGCCAGCATTGGCGGGAAGTCCTACAATGAGCAGTTCTTC. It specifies CASIGGKSYNEQFF.

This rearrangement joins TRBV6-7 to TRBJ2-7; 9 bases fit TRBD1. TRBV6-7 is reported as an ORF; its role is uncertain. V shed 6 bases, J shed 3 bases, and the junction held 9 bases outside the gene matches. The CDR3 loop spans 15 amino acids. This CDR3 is CASSYRGRPLYEQYF. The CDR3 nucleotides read TGTGCCAGCAGCTACAGGGGGCGACCACTCTACGAGCAGTACTTC.

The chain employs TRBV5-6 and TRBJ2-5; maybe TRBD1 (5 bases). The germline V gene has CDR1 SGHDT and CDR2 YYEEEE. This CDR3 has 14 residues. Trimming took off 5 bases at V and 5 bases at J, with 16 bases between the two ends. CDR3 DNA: TGTGCCAGCAGAAGATGGACGGACATGGAGACCCAGTACTTC. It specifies CASRRWTDMETQYF. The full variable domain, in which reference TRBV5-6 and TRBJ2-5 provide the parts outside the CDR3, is DAGVTQSPTHLIKTRGQQVTLRCSPKSGHDTVSWYQQALGQGPQFIFQYYEEEERQRGNFPDRFSGHQFPNYSSELNVNALLLGDSALYLCASRRWTDMETQYFGPGTRLLVL.